The rows below give T cell receptor beta chains drawn from one sample of a study of blood T cells in healthy people across ages. TCRdb re-called the 5' RACE reads through MiXCR, storing one row per CDR3 protein. The data show roughly 1,300,000 distinct CDR3 sequences, with approximately 59% seen just once and over 5.5% held by the top ten. Sequencing input: blood. All receptors derive from a man younger than 35 in good health. Both conserved end residues are part of each CDR3. D genes are given only for firm matches. Expanded clones get a size class; other rows say once, few or many, or leave the size out.

TRBV12-3/TRBV12-4	.	TRBJ2-7	.	CTSSFAGRRYF	TGTACCAGCAGTTTCGCGGGTCGGAGGTACTTC
TRBV7-9	.	TRBJ1-5	.	CASSDGRYSNQPQHF	TGTGCCAGCAGCGATGGGAGGTATAGCAATCAGCCCCAGCATTTT
TRBV10-2	.	TRBJ1-1	.	CASSEWDNTEAFF	TGCGCCAGCAGTGAGTGGGATAACACTGAAGCTTTCTTT
TRBV5-1	.	TRBJ2-6	.	CASSPTLIGGVSGANVLTF	TGCGCCAGCAGCCCCACCCTTATAGGTGGAGTCTCTGGGGCCAACGTCCTGACTTTC
TRBV7-2	.	TRBJ2-3	.	CASSLGRTRTDTQYF	TGTGCCAGCAGCCTAGGACGGACCCGCACAGATACGCAGTATTTT
TRBV5-1	.	TRBJ2-5	.	CASLQGETQYF	TGCGCCAGCTTGCAGGGGGAGACCCAGTACTTC
TRBV4-1	.	TRBJ2-1	TRBD1	CASSQDPGTGLDEQFF	TGCGCCAGCAGCCAAGATCCCGGGACAGGGTTGGATGAGCAGTTCTTC
TRBV6-1	few	TRBJ1-2	.	CASSEVAGSYGYTF	TGTGCCAGCAGTGAAGTTGCAGGGAGCTATGGCTACACCTTC
TRBV2	few	TRBJ1-4	.	CASGRAGEKLFF	TGTGCCAGCGGCAGGGCAGGGGAAAAACTGTTTTTT
TRBV14	.	TRBJ2-5	.	CASSQRRGQETQYF	TGTGCCAGCAGCCAAAGGAGGGGTCAAGAGACCCAGTACTTC
TRBV4-1	.	TRBJ2-1	TRBD2	CASSQVTSGRAWEQFF	TGCGCCAGCAGCCAAGTGACTAGCGGGAGGGCTTGGGAGCAGTTCTTC
TRBV28	.	TRBJ1-2	.	CASIATYYNYGYTF	TGTGCCAGCATCGCAACCTATTATAACTATGGCTACACCTTC
TRBV12-3/TRBV12-4	.	TRBJ1-5	.	CASSLESGVGQPQHF	TGTGCCAGCAGTTTAGAATCTGGGGTCGGGCAGCCCCAGCATTTT
TRBV20-1	few	TRBJ2-1	.	CSTGPEDEQFF	TGCAGTACCGGACCAGAAGATGAGCAGTTCTTC
TRBV7-2	.	TRBJ2-5	.	CASSVYGETQYF	TGTGCCAGCAGCGTCTATGGAGAGACCCAGTACTTC
TRBV5-1	.	TRBJ1-5	.	CASSLTHNQPQHF	TGCGCCAGCAGCTTAACCCACAATCAGCCCCAGCATTTT
TRBV18	.	TRBJ2-7	.	CASSPPEVTDAYEQYF	TGTGCCAGCTCACCACCGGAGGTAACAGATGCCTACGAGCAGTACTTC